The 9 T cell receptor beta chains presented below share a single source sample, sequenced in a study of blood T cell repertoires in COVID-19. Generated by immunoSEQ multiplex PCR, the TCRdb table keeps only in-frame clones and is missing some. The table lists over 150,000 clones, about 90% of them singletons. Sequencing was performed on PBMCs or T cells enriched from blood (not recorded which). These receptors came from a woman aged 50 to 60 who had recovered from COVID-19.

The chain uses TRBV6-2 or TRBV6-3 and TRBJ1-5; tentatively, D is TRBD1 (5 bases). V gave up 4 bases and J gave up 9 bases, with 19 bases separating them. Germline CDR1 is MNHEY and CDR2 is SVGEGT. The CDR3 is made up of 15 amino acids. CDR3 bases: TGTGCCAGCAGTTCCTCGGCAGGGAGGATTGGGCCCCAGCATTTT. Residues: CASSSSAGRIGPQHF.

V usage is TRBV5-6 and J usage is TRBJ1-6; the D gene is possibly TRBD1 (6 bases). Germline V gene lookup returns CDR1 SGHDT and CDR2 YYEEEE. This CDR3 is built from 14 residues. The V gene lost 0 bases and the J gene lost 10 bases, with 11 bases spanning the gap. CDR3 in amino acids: CASSLGGGRSPLHF. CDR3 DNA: TGTGCCAGCAGCTTGGGAGGGGGTCGATCACCCCTCCACTTT.

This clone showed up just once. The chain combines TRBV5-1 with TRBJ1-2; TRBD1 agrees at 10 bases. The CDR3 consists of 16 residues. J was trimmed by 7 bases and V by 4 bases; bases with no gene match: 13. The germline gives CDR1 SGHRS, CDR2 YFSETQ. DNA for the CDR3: TGCGCCAGCAGCCCGGTGTCCGGGACAGGGGAGCGTGGCTACACCTTC. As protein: CASSPVSGTGERGYTF.

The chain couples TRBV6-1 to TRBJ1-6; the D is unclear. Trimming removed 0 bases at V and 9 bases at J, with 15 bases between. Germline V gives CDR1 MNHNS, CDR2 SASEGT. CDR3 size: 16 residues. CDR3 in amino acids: CASSEAPRILGSPLHF. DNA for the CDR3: TGTGCCAGCAGTGAAGCCCCCAGGATATTAGGTTCACCCCTCCACTTT.

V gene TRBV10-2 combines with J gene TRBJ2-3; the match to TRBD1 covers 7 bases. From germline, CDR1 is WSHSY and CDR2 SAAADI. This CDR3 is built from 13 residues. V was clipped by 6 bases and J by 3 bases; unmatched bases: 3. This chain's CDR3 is CASRDRMTDTQYF. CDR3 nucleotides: TGCGCCAGCAGGGACAGGATGACAGATACGCAGTATTTT.

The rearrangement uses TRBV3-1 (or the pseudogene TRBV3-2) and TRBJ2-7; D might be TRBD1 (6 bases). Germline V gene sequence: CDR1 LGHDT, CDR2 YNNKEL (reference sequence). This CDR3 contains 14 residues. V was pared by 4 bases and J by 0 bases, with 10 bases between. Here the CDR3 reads CASSPRGSSYEQYF. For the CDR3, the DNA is TGTGCCAGCAGCCCGAGGGGGAGCTCCTACGAGCAGTACTTC.

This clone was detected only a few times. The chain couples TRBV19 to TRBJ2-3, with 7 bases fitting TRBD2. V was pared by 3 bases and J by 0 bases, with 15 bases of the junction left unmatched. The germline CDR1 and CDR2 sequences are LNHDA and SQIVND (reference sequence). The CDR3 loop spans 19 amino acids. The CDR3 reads CASSIGGGLAEPSTDTQYF. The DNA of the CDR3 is TGTGCCAGTAGTATCGGCGGCGGGCTAGCGGAACCAAGCACAGATACGCAGTATTTT.

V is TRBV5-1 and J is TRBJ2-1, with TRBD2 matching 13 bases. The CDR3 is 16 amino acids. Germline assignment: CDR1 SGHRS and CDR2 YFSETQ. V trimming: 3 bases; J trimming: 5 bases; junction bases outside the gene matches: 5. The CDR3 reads CASSSGLAGANNEQFF. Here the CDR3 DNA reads TGCGCCAGCAGCTCAGGACTAGCGGGAGCAAACAATGAGCAGTTCTTC.

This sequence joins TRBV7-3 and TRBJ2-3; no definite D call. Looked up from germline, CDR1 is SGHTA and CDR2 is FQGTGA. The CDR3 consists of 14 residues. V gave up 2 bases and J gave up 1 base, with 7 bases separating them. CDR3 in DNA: TGTGCCAGCAGCTTACGTCCAGGCACAGATACGCAGTATTTT. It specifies CASSLRPGTDTQYF.